Presented here are 7 T cell receptor beta chains from one specimen sequenced in a study of vaccination and CD4 T cells after COVID-19. Noted treatment: approximately nine-day PBMC culture with coronavirus spike peptide pools or control peptides (ViraFEST assay). Cultured CD4+ T cell DNA underwent sequencing with the Oncomine TCR Beta short-read assay. TCRdb passed the PCR reads through MiXCR, listing each CDR3 protein once. The sample yields almost 20,000 distinct CDR3 sequences, around 52% seen once. Their antigens remain unidentified. Sequenced sample: CD4+ T cells from blood, cultured in vitro. The receptors come from a human donor who had recovered from COVID-19.

This clonotype appeared a few times. The genes are TRBV12-3 or TRBV12-4 and TRBJ2-1; 11 bases line up with TRBD1. V shed 5 bases and J 6 bases; nucleotides not matched to a gene: 12. This CDR3 has 17 amino acids. CDR3: CASSLMSLGTGGNEQFF. As DNA, the CDR3 is TGTGCCAGCAGTCTAATGAGCCTCGGGACAGGGGGCAATGAGCAGTTCTTC.

The chain employs TRBV5-4 and TRBJ2-2; maybe TRBD2 (7 bases). CDR3 length: 15 amino acids. With 4 bases removed from V and 7 bases from J, the gap between germline ends came to 17 bases. CDR1 and CDR2 (germline): SGHNT, YYREEE (reference sequence). The CDR3 sequence is CASSLQRGGDGELFF. The CDR3, as DNA: TGTGCCAGCAGCCTCCAAAGGGGGGGTGACGGGGAGCTGTTTTTT.

This chain joins TRBV20-1 and TRBJ2-7; D is unclear. The V end was cut by 0 bases, the J end by 7 bases, with 10 bases between. This CDR3 comprises 12 residues. CDR1 and CDR2 from the germline V gene are DFQATT and SNEGSKA (reference sequence). The CDR3 coding sequence is TGCAGTGCTAGAGATCCTTGGGGAGAGCAGTACTTC. Translated, it gives CSARDPWGEQYF.

This sequence joins TRBV28 and TRBJ2-7; 11 bases are shared with TRBD1. Germline V lookup: CDR1 MDHEN, CDR2 SYDVKM. CDR3 length equals 13 residues. With V trimmed by 5 bases and J by 7 bases, 4 bases remained unmatched. The CDR3 nucleotides are TGTGCCAGCAGTACGGGACAGGGGGGGGAGCAGTACTTC. As protein: CASSTGQGGEQYF.

The V and J genes are TRBV28 and TRBJ2-1; 12 positions agree with TRBD1. From germline, CDR1 is MDHEN and CDR2 SYDVKM. Germline trimming cut 5 bases from V and 3 bases from J; bases unmatched to any gene: 2. The CDR3 loop spans 15 amino acids. The CDR3 loop is CASSGTGGLYNEQFF. Written as DNA, the CDR3 is TGTGCCAGCAGTGGGACAGGGGGCCTCTACAATGAGCAGTTCTTC.

This chain uses TRBV5-1 with TRBJ2-3, with 9 positions matching TRBD2. There are 16 residues in the CDR3. The germline V gene has CDR1 SGHRS and CDR2 YFSETQ. Trimming removed 4 bases from V and 6 bases from J; junction bases left unmatched: 12. The CDR3 loop is CASSRAEGSGGDTQYF. The DNA for the CDR3 is TGCGCCAGCAGCCGTGCAGAGGGTAGCGGGGGCGATACGCAGTATTTT.

V usage is TRBV20-1 and J usage is TRBJ2-5; possibly TRBD2 for D (6 bases). CDR3 length equals 15 residues. The germline V gene encodes CDR1 DFQATT and CDR2 SNEGSKA (reference sequence). The V and J ends lost 4 bases and 5 bases respectively, with 20 bases between them. The CDR3 DNA sequence: TGCAGTGCTACTGGGGACTCCGGGACGTTGGAGACCCAGTACTTC. Amino acids: CSATGDSGTLETQYF.